What follows are 17 T cell receptor beta chains derived from one specimen sequenced in a study of OX40 agonist ivuxolimab in advanced cancers. The library was built by means of the immunoSEQ multiplex PCR assay. The source is immuneACCESS, and TCRdb retained only in-frame sequences with V and J called. Part of the clones is not carried over; for the studies checked, unresolved V genes explain less than half of this, and the remainder is unexplained. This sample comprises about 66,000 clones, about 90% of them detected only once. The biggest ten clones account for 14% of the sample. The sample in question was CD4+ or CD8+ T cells sorted from blood, obtained in a trial of the OX40 agonist ivuxolimab. The receptors were gathered from an adult with an advanced solid tumor such as melanoma, head and neck, liver or kidney cancer.

The CDR3: CAWSVSSGSRSQETQYF. In nucleotides, the CDR3 is TGTGCCTGGAGTGTATCCAGCGGGAGTAGGTCTCAAGAGACCCAGTACTTC. V usage is TRBV30 and J usage is TRBJ2-5; TRBD2 aligns across 8 bases. The germline gives CDR1 GTSNPN, CDR2 SVGIG (reference sequence). The CDR3 is 17 residues long. Germline trimming cut 0 bases from V and 2 bases from J; bases unmatched to any gene: 11.

CDR3 amino acids: CATSTGGATKNIQYF. Here the CDR3 DNA reads TGTGCCACCAGCACGGGGGGGGCGACCAAAAACATTCAGTACTTC. The rearrangement joins TRBV15 to TRBJ2-4, with 8 bases lining up with TRBD2. In germline, CDR1 is LNHNV, CDR2 YYDKDF (reference sequence). The CDR3 spans 15 residues. Trimming cost V 4 bases and J 2 bases; bases outside gene matches: 4.

This clone was picked up one time. The chain recombines TRBV6-5 with TRBJ1-2; 7 bases are shared with TRBD1. The J segment lost 2 bases and the V segment lost 6 bases, leaving 6 bases of the junction unmatched. CDR3 length: 14 residues. Germline V gene lookup returns CDR1 MNHEY and CDR2 SVGAGI. CDR3 in amino acids: CASRPTGVNYGYTF. CDR3 nucleotide sequence: TGTGCCAGCAGACCTACAGGGGTAAACTATGGCTACACCTTC.

The chain has TRBV27 and TRBJ2-1; TRBD2 is a possible D gene (5 bases). The ends were cut back, 5 bases at V and 8 bases at J, with 13 bases in the middle. Per the germline V gene, CDR1 is MNHEY and CDR2 is SMNVEV (reference sequence). The CDR3 loop spans 13 amino acids. The CDR3 DNA reads as TGTGCCAGCAGTGGCGGGCCCGGGGATGAGCAGTTCTTC. This translates into CASSGGPGDEQFF.

V is TRBV27 and J is TRBJ2-3; D perhaps matches TRBD2 (5 bases). This CDR3 spans 16 amino acids. The ends were cut back, 5 bases at V and 2 bases at J, with 17 bases in the middle. Germline V gene data show CDR1 as MNHEY and CDR2 as SMNVEV (reference sequence). CDR3 DNA: TGTGCCAGCAGTAACCCGGGGAAGCGGTACACAGATACGCAGTATTTT. Translation gives CASSNPGKRYTDTQYF.

The gene calls are TRBV7-6 and TRBJ1-5; D unresolved. There are 13 residues in the CDR3. Trimming removed 3 bases from V and 5 bases from J, with 8 bases in between. Germline CDR1 SGHVS, CDR2 FNYEAQ. The CDR3: CASSLGSDQPQHF. The CDR3 bases are TGTGCCAGCAGCTTGGGGAGCGATCAGCCCCAGCATTTT. The full variable domain, with the rest looked up from reference TRBV7-6 and TRBJ1-5, is GAGVSQSPRYKVTKRGQDVALRCDPISGHVSLYWYRQALGQGPEFLTYFNYEAQQDKSGLPNDRFSAERPEGSISTLTIQRTEQRDSAMYRCASSLGSDQPQHFGDGTRLSIL.

The chain employs TRBV18 and TRBJ1-2; D is ambiguous. Germline V CDR1 and CDR2: KGHSH, LQKENI. Trimming took 6 bases from V and 1 from J, leaving 6 bases between them. CDR3 length: 12 amino acids. CDR3 residues: CASSEDNYGYTF. The CDR3 bases are TGTGCCAGCTCGGAGGATAACTATGGCTACACCTTC.

This sequence joins TRBV11-2 and TRBJ1-2; the D is unclear. V dropped 3 bases and J dropped 6 bases, with 14 bases sitting between them. CDR3 length: 14 residues. Germline V gene lookup returns CDR1 SGHAT and CDR2 FQNNGV. The CDR3 reads CASSFPYSFNGYTF. CDR3 sequence (DNA): TGTGCCAGCAGCTTTCCCTACAGCTTTAATGGCTACACCTTC.

This chain links TRBV7-8 with TRBJ2-7; D is undetermined. V was cut by 1 base and J by 3 bases, with 13 bases left in between. This CDR3 has 15 residues. Germline CDR1 reads SGHVS; CDR2 reads FQNEAQ. The CDR3 nucleotides are TGTGCCAGCAGCTTAGTGGCGGACCCTTACTACGAGCAGTACTTC. Translation gives CASSLVADPYYEQYF.

The chain carries TRBV5-1 and TRBJ1-4, with D perhaps matching TRBD1 (6 bases). The V gene's germline CDR1 is SGHRS and CDR2 YFSETQ. The CDR3 contains 15 residues. Trimming removed 3 bases at V and 7 bases at J, with 16 bases between. This chain's CDR3 is CASSSQGDGFEKLFF. CDR3 DNA sequence: TGCGCCAGCAGCTCACAGGGTGACGGGTTTGAAAAACTGTTTTTT.

The genes are TRBV5-1 and TRBJ1-3; D gene ambiguous. The V and J ends lost 2 bases and 0 bases respectively, with 12 bases between them. Germline CDR1 SGHRS, CDR2 YFSETQ. The CDR3 is made up of 16 amino acids. The CDR3 protein is CASSLKEVLSGNTIYF. CDR3 DNA sequence: TGCGCCAGCAGCTTAAAGGAAGTCCTCTCTGGAAACACCATATATTTT.

This clone showed up just once. The V and J genes are TRBV28 and TRBJ2-4; the D gene is possibly TRBD2 (6 bases). Per the germline V gene, CDR1 is MDHEN and CDR2 is SYDVKM. The CDR3 has 17 residues. Trimming took 6 bases from V and 6 from J, leaving 24 bases between them. The CDR3 spells CASRQPKGLVGGNIQYF. CDR3 sequence (DNA): TGTGCCAGCAGACAACCCAAGGGCCTAGTGGGGGGAAACATTCAGTACTTC.

The chain joins TRBV19 to TRBJ2-3; D gene uncertain. V lost 1 base, J lost 0 bases, and 5 bases lay in between. The length of the CDR3 is 14 residues. Germline CDR1 is LNHDA and CDR2 is SQIVND (reference sequence). The CDR3 nucleotides are TGTGCCAGTAGTATAGCGGTTAGCACAGATACGCAGTATTTT. The encoded protein is CASSIAVSTDTQYF. Full variable domain (rest looked up from reference TRBV19 and TRBJ2-3): DGGITQSPKYLFRKEGQNVTLSCEQNLNHDAMYWYRQDPGQGLRLIYYSQIVNDFQKGDIAEGYSVSREKKESFPLTVTSAQKNPTAFYLCASSIAVSTDTQYFGPGTRLTVL.

The genes are TRBV7-8 and TRBJ1-2; D is uncertain. Germline values: CDR1 SGHVS, CDR2 FQNEAQ. The length of the CDR3 is 13 residues. With 0 bases removed from V and 8 bases from J, the gap between germline ends came to 10 bases. CDR3 sequence reads: CASSLAGQEGYTF. In nucleotides, the CDR3 is TGTGCCAGCAGCTTAGCCGGCCAGGAGGGCTACACCTTC.

V usage is TRBV7-9 and J usage is TRBJ2-1; maybe TRBD1 (7 bases). The ends were cut back, 1 base at V and 15 bases at J, with 19 bases in the middle. There are 14 residues in the CDR3. In germline, CDR1 is SEHNR, CDR2 FQNEAQ (reference sequence). The CDR3 DNA follows: TGTGCCAGCAGCTTAGGCGAAACCCAGGGGGGAAGGTTCTTC. Amino acid sequence: CASSLGETQGGRFF.

This clone came up once. CDR3 loop: CASSFSGPGDTQYF. CDR3 in DNA: TGTGCCAGCAGCTTTTCCGGCCCTGGGGATACGCAGTATTTT. The J gene is TRBJ2-3, the V gene TRBV11-2; D gene ambiguous. V was cut by 3 bases and J by 6 bases, with 13 bases left in between. In germline, CDR1 is SGHAT, CDR2 FQNNGV. This CDR3 has 14 amino acids.

A few counts support this clone. The chain uses TRBV29-1 and TRBJ2-5; D possibly corresponds to TRBD1 (6 bases). V gave up 4 bases and J gave up 3 bases, with 6 bases separating them. The CDR3 runs 11 residues. CDR1 is SQVTM, CDR2 ANQGSEA, per germline. The CDR3 loop is CSVGTEETQYF. In DNA, the CDR3 is TGCAGCGTTGGGACAGAAGAGACCCAGTACTTC.